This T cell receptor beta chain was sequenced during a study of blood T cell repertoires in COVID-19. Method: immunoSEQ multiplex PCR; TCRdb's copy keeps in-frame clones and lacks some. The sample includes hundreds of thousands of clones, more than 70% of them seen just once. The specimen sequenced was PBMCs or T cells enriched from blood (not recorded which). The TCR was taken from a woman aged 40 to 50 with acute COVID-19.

The CDR3 region is CASSTWTANYGYTF. The DNA of the CDR3 is TGTGCCAGCAGCACTTGGACAGCCAACTATGGCTACACCTTC. The V gene is TRBV5-4, the J gene TRBJ1-2, with D perhaps matching TRBD1 (6 bases). Germline values: CDR1 SGHNT, CDR2 YYREEE (reference sequence). The CDR3 is 14 amino acids. Trimming stripped 4 bases from V and 2 bases from J, with 12 bases between.